This TCR beta chain was recorded in a study of T cell responses to AZD1222 COVID-19 vaccine (dated by TCRdb to about 2021). About the study as a whole: A total of approximately 240 trial participants underwent TCR sequencing, of whom approximately 200 had received two doses of AZD1222 and 26 had received two doses of the MenACWY control vaccine. Trial participants were enrolled by age into subgroups of 18-55, 56-69 and 70-plus years, and about 150, 27 and 61 TCR-sequenced participants, respectively, were included in these subgroups. What the study reported, not specific to this receptor: CD4 TCRs associated with the vaccine covered the entire spike protein, and the dominant responses were in regions 160-218 and 743-854. Conclusions about previously exposed vaccinees were limited because only a handful of AZD1222 recipients were SARS-CoV-2 seropositive at baseline. Most participants were white British and females outnumbered males, and the authors suggested that clonal diversity may have been underestimated. Nearly half of unique spike-specific TCRs reportedly recognized epitopes outside regions mutated in the B.1.351 and B.1.1.7 variants. The 56-69-year group was small, and its depth increase did not reach significance, likely because of low power. Because no day 14 peak-response samples were available, the repertoires could be characterized only after the peak T cell response. Spike-specific TCR breadth and depth rose significantly after two AZD1222 doses compared with day 0 and with MenACWY recipients.

As regards this clone: The specificity of this receptor is unknown. Per-base qualities were not stored, and no clone one base away is much larger.

This sample's time point label indicates: baseline before first vaccination. The sample's treatment or condition label, in plain terms: meningococcal conjugate vaccine given as trial control. Vaccinee samples came from UK trials COV001 and COV002, including a single-blind randomized controlled phase 2/3 trial of AZD1222 (ChAdOx1 nCoV-19) in healthy adults. For TCRbeta chain sequencing, PBMC samples were collected from trial participants at day 0 and at day 28 after the second dose. The CDR3 regions of human TCRbeta chains were subjected to immunosequencing. In the source study's methods: Repertoire TCRs were matched against a reference library of SARS-CoV-2-specific TCRs generated with the MIRA antigen-specificity platform. Breadth was defined as the fraction of unique TCRs that were SARS-CoV-2-associated, and depth was defined as the fraction of total T cells that were SARS-CoV-2-associated. Using the MIRA data, every spike-specific TCR was mapped to the spike region that the TCR reacted to and assigned to either a CD4 or a CD8 class. Log10-transformed breadth and depth values were compared by one-way ANOVA with Sidak's multiple comparisons tests. This is the immuneACCESS table as TCRdb keeps it, with only in-frame sequences that have V and J called. A part of the clones is gone; compared with another copy, unresolved V genes explain less than half, and the rest is unexplained. V and J calls and clone size follow that table, whereas D and trimming were derived from the DNA. This sample has about 160,000 clones in its table, and roughly nine tenths of those were observed once. Roughly 4.3% of the sample lies in the top ten.

The receptor comes from an adult in good health. The input for sequencing was peripheral blood, taken on day 0 of MenACWY control vaccination.

In nucleotides, the sequence is TGTGCCAGCAGTTCCGCCAGAGTCCTCGGGACAAGCATGAACACTGAAGCTTTCTTT. Translation gives CASSSARVLGTSMNTEAFF. The receptor chain draws on TRBV28 and TRBJ1-1; the D gene is perhaps TRBD1, on 6 matching bases. From cysteine to phenylalanine, the CDR3 is 19 amino acids long. Only the CDR3 DNA is retained, 57 bases long and in frame from the first base. V lost 4 bases and J lost 0 bases; the stretch between them is 24 bases long. CDR1 and CDR2, per the germline V gene, are MDHEN and SYDVKM.